The 23 T cell receptor beta chains listed next were all sequenced from one sample in a study of beta chain features in type 1 diabetes. Every bit of the isolated RNA underwent reverse transcription, so sequencing read expressed TCRB transcripts. Libraries were prepared by immunoSEQ multiplex PCR; TCRdb keeps only in-frame clonotypes and omits some of them. The profile covers 900,000 or so clones, with about 17% appearing a single time and around 0.02% taken by the ten largest. Material for sequencing was naive CD4+ T cells from blood. The receptors stem from a young woman in good health.

V is TRBV18 and J is TRBJ2-1, with TRBD2 matching 8 bases. J gave up 7 bases and V 1 base, and 6 bases lay outside the gene matches. The CDR3 runs to 15 residues. Germline V lookup: CDR1 KGHSH, CDR2 LQKENI. CDR3 coding DNA: TGTGCCAGCTCACCACTAGCGGGATATGATAATGAGCAGTTCTTC. It codes for CASSPLAGYDNEQFF.

This chain connects TRBV10-3 to TRBJ2-3; D might be TRBD2 (5 bases). In germline, CDR1 is ENHRY, CDR2 SYGVKD. The CDR3 totals 13 residues. Trimming took 6 bases from V and 6 from J, leaving 13 bases between them. CDR3 bases: TGTGCCATCAGCTCCGCCGGGGATGATACGCAGTATTTT. Translating gives CAISSAGDDTQYF.

This clone was recorded a few times. The chain joins TRBV11-2 to TRBJ2-1; 8 bases fit TRBD2. Trimming took 1 base from V and 2 from J; bases not matched to a gene: 7. The germline CDR1 and CDR2 sequences are SGHAT and FQNNGV. This CDR3 region has 17 residues. CDR3 DNA sequence: TGTGCCAGCAGCTTAGTTTACAGGACTAGCACCTACAATGAGCAGTTCTTC. This gives the protein CASSLVYRTSTYNEQFF.

The chain combines TRBV11-2 with TRBJ2-2, with D perhaps TRBD1 or TRBD2 (5 bases each). Germline V gives CDR1 SGHAT, CDR2 FQNNGV. The CDR3 consists of 14 residues. Trimming took off 5 bases at V and 7 bases at J, with 14 bases between the two ends. The CDR3, as DNA: TGTGCCAGCAGCCTCCTTGGGGCGGGCGGGGAGCTGTTTTTT. Its translation: CASSLLGAGGELFF.

Only a few counts were recorded for this clone. V usage is TRBV10-3 and J usage is TRBJ1-3; D possibly corresponds to TRBD1 (5 bases). Deletions cut 2 bases from V and 3 bases from J, with 11 bases between. The CDR3 runs to 15 residues. Germline assignment: CDR1 ENHRY and CDR2 SYGVKD. CDR3 in amino acids: CAISEPQGGGNTIYF. CDR3 DNA: TGTGCCATCAGTGAGCCGCAGGGAGGTGGAAACACCATATATTTT.

This clone was seen only a few times. The chain has TRBV11-2 and TRBJ2-5; a possible D gene is TRBD2 (5 bases). Germline V gene lookup returns CDR1 SGHAT and CDR2 FQNNGV. There are 16 residues in the CDR3. V was pared by 1 base and J by 0 bases, with 12 bases between. Here the CDR3 reads CASSLVGSWYQETQYF. CDR3 nucleotides: TGTGCCAGCAGCTTAGTTGGGAGCTGGTACCAAGAGACCCAGTACTTC.

This clone turned up a few times. This sequence joins TRBV10-3 and TRBJ2-1, with 10 bases lining up with TRBD2. V shed 6 bases, J shed 6 bases, and the junction held 8 bases outside the gene matches. Per germline, CDR1 ENHRY and CDR2 SYGVKD. The CDR3 is 15 residues long. The CDR3 sequence is CAIRELAGSSNEQFF. CDR3 bases: TGTGCCATCAGGGAACTAGCGGGAAGCTCCAATGAGCAGTTCTTC.

This clone has a handful of counts. The chain couples TRBV5-1 to TRBJ2-5; D uncertain. Deletions cut 7 bases from V and 2 bases from J, with 15 bases between. Germline assignment: CDR1 SGHRS and CDR2 YFSETQ. The CDR3 contains 14 residues. The CDR3: CASHRPDNQETQYF. In nucleotides, the CDR3 is TGCGCCAGCCACCGGCCCGACAATCAAGAGACCCAGTACTTC.

CDR3 loop: CATSRGSGKAQHF. DNA of the CDR3: TGTGCCACCAGCAGAGGATCCGGAAAAGCCCAGCATTTT. The gene calls are TRBV15 and TRBJ1-5; unclear D gene. V lost 1 base to trimming and J lost 11 bases, with 12 bases between them. Germline lookup yields CDR1 LNHNV and CDR2 YYDKDF (reference sequence). CDR3 length equals 13 residues.

This CDR3 reads CASSLGRSGQKETQYF. Here the CDR3 DNA reads TGTGCCAGCAGCTTAGGCAGATCGGGACAAAAAGAGACCCAGTACTTC. The V and J genes are TRBV7-2 and TRBJ2-5; D might be TRBD1 (6 bases). V lost 1 base, J lost 3 bases, and 15 bases lay in between. Germline-derived CDR1 and CDR2 are SGHTA and FQGNSA. This CDR3 region has 16 residues.

CDR3 bases: TGCAGCGGGAGGGGAGCCTACGAGCAGTACTTC. Translating it yields CSGRGAYEQYF. This chain uses TRBV29-1 with TRBJ2-7; a possible D gene is TRBD2 (6 bases). The CDR3 length is 11 residues. CDR1 is SQVTM, CDR2 ANQGSEA, per germline. Trimming stripped 7 bases from V and 2 bases from J, with 9 bases between.

This clone was picked up one time. The chain uses TRBV11-2 and TRBJ2-7, with 10 bases aligning to TRBD1. The CDR3 loop spans 14 amino acids. Germline CDR1 and CDR2: SGHAT and FQNNGV. Trimming took 5 bases from V and 4 from J; bases not matched to a gene: 5. CDR3 protein: CASSERQGAYEQYF. CDR3 nucleotides: TGTGCCAGCAGCGAGCGACAGGGGGCTTACGAGCAGTACTTC.

The chain joins TRBV5-1 to TRBJ1-2; 9 bases fit TRBD1. The V gene end was trimmed by 4 bases and the J gene end by 7 bases; junction bases not matched to a gene: 8. In germline, CDR1 is SGHRS, CDR2 YFSETQ. There are 14 residues in the CDR3. The CDR3 loop is CASSPPGTGSGYTF. Written as DNA, the CDR3 is TGCGCCAGCAGCCCCCCCGGGACAGGGTCTGGCTACACCTTC.

The rearrangement uses TRBV28 and TRBJ2-6; 7 bases map to TRBD1. V lost 4 bases, J lost 3 bases, and 3 bases stayed unmatched. The V gene's germline CDR1 is MDHEN and CDR2 SYDVKM. The CDR3 spans 15 residues. The DNA for the CDR3 is TGTGCCAGCAGTTCAGGGGGAGTTGGGGCCAACGTCCTGACTTTC. Protein: CASSSGGVGANVLTF.

This clone has more than one count but fewer than ten. The rearrangement uses TRBV7-2 and TRBJ2-1, with 7 bases that match TRBD2. This CDR3 region has 15 residues. After removal of 2 bases from V and 1 base from J, the junction contained 2 bases not matched to a gene. Germline assignment: CDR1 SGHTA and CDR2 FQGNSA. CDR3 nucleotides: TGTGCCAGCAGCTTAAGGCGGGAGTCCTACAATGAGCAGTTCTTC. This codes for CASSLRRESYNEQFF.

The V call is TRBV19, the J call TRBJ1-5; 11 bases are a match to TRBD1. The CDR3 has 14 amino acids. In germline, CDR1 is LNHDA, CDR2 SQIVND (reference sequence). Losses at the gene ends were 6 bases for V and 7 bases for J; bases not matched to a gene: 5. This CDR3 is CASRAGTGGQPQHF. The CDR3 region has the DNA TGTGCCAGTAGGGCCGGGACAGGGGGGCAGCCCCAGCATTTT.

In its sample, this clone was seen a few times. This sequence joins TRBV5-6 and TRBJ2-3, with 11 bases fitting TRBD2. The V gene end was trimmed by 4 bases and the J gene end by 3 bases; junction bases not matched to a gene: 7. CDR1 is SGHDT, CDR2 YYEEEE, per germline. The CDR3 is made up of 16 amino acids. The CDR3 is CASSPAPSGRTDTQYF. The CDR3 bases are TGTGCCAGCAGCCCGGCCCCTAGCGGGAGGACAGATACGCAGTATTTT.

The rearrangement uses TRBV7-9 and TRBJ2-1; D gene ambiguous. This CDR3 has 15 residues. The V gene lost 2 bases and the J gene lost 10 bases, with 18 bases spanning the gap. In germline, CDR1 is SEHNR, CDR2 FQNEAQ (reference sequence). The CDR3 region has the DNA TGTGCCAGCAGCTTAAGGCAGGTCACCTCGATGGAGCAGTTCTTC. Translating gives CASSLRQVTSMEQFF.

This clone was recorded a few times. In DNA, the CDR3 is TGTGCCAGCAGTTACAGCCAGGGAAGGAAGGGTGAGCAGTTCTTC. Protein: CASSYSQGRKGEQFF. The rearrangement links TRBV6-5 to TRBJ2-1; perhaps TRBD1 as D (5 bases). Deletions cut 2 bases from V and 9 bases from J, with 17 bases between. The length of the CDR3 is 15 residues. The germline gives CDR1 MNHEY, CDR2 SVGAGI.

This clone occurred a few times. V and J are TRBV7-2 and TRBJ2-7, with D unresolved. Per germline, CDR1 SGHTA and CDR2 FQGNSA. The V end lost 2 bases, the J end lost 0 bases, and 14 bases lay between the germline ends. The CDR3 has 16 residues. In DNA form, the CDR3 reads TGTGCCAGCAGCTTATCAGGTATCGGTAACTCCTACGAGCAGTACTTC. Translation gives CASSLSGIGNSYEQYF.

The chain uses TRBV28 and TRBJ1-3; no reliable D call. The length of the CDR3 is 15 residues. CDR1 MDHEN and CDR2 SYDVKM come from the germline V gene. The V end lost 4 bases, the J end lost 0 bases, and 10 bases lay between the germline ends. The CDR3 loop is CASSSSDNSGNTIYF. CDR3 coding DNA: TGTGCCAGCAGTTCCAGCGATAACTCTGGAAACACCATATATTTT.

The chain combines TRBV10-2 with TRBJ2-3, with 12 bases identical to TRBD2. The ends lost 11 bases at V and 2 bases at J; junction bases unmatched: 8. In germline, CDR1 is WSHSY, CDR2 SAAADI. The CDR3 length is 15 residues. CDR3: CAATLAGGITDTQYF. DNA for the CDR3: TGCGCCGCCACTCTAGCGGGAGGGATCACAGATACGCAGTATTTT.

The sample holds a few counts of this clone. The chain uses TRBV27 and TRBJ2-1; 11 bases align to TRBD2. CDR3 length: 13 residues. The junction had 8 bases not matched to a gene; V was cut back by 6 bases and J by 13 bases. Germline CDR1 reads MNHEY; CDR2 reads SMNVEV (reference sequence). CDR3 bases: TGTGCCAGCAGAACTAGCGGGAGTTTTCTTCAGTTCTTC. Amino acids: CASRTSGSFLQFF.